The rows below give T cell receptor beta chains drawn from one sample of a study of a mutant IDH1 vaccine in newly diagnosed glioma. Their cognate antigens are unknown. Profiled with immunoSEQ multiplex PCR; TCRdb holds only in-frame clones, not every one. Of roughly 60,000 clones in the sample, roughly 79% are singletons; the top ten hold 5.4%. Sequenced here: PBMCs, sampled from a glioma patient whose treatment included an IDH1 peptide vaccine. Receptors were obtained from a middle-aged man with glioma. Both conserved end residues are part of each CDR3. D genes are given only for firm matches. The listing skips clone size in some rows; elsewhere it reads once, few, many or a size class.

15	.	TRBV18	TRBJ2-3	.	CASSPPVAVTDTQYF	TGTGCCAGCTCACCACCCGTGGCCGTTACAGATACGCAGTATTTT
13	.	TRBV7-6	TRBJ2-7	.	CASSLRTYYEQYF	TGTGCCAGCAGCTTACGGACCTACTACGAGCAGTACTTC
15	.	TRBV30	TRBJ2-7	TRBD2	CAWSVGLAGLYEQYF	TGTGCCTGGAGTGTGGGACTAGCGGGGCTCTACGAGCAGTACTTC
12	few	TRBV29-1	TRBJ2-7	TRBD2	CSVVGLAHEQYF	TGCAGCGTTGTAGGACTAGCCCACGAGCAGTACTTC
17	.	TRBV7-9	TRBJ1-3	TRBD1	CASSPQGGQGSGNTIYF	TGTGCCAGCAGCCCACAAGGGGGACAGGGCTCTGGAAACACCATATATTTT
11	.	TRBV5-4	TRBJ2-1	.	CASSYQREQFF	TGTGCCAGCAGCTACCAGCGGGAGCAGTTCTTC
15	.	TRBV19	TRBJ2-2	.	CASTGSPSGTGELFF	TGTGCCAGTACGGGATCCCCCTCGGGCACCGGGGAGCTGTTTTTT
15	.	TRBV11-3	TRBJ2-1	.	CASSLRGSSFGEQFF	TGTGCCAGCAGCCTACGGGGGTCGTCCTTTGGTGAGCAGTTCTTC
15	.	TRBV7-2	TRBJ2-7	.	CASSLGGGNRYEQYF	TGTGCCAGCAGCTTAGGCGGGGGCAACCGATACGAGCAGTACTTC
18	.	TRBV14	TRBJ2-5	.	CASSQSRETVTYQETQYF	TGTGCCAGCAGCCAAAGTAGGGAGACAGTGACGTACCAAGAGACCCAGTACTTC
17	.	TRBV15	TRBJ1-2	.	CATSTSPKTRFNYGYTF	TGTGCCACCAGCACCTCCCCGAAGACGCGATTTAACTATGGCTACACCTTC
14	.	TRBV19	TRBJ2-7	.	CASSTGTGYYEQYF	TGTGCCAGTAGCACTGGGACGGGCTACTACGAGCAGTACTTC
14	.	TRBV19	TRBJ1-4	.	CATTGTWTNEKLFF	TGTGCCACCACCGGGACATGGACTAATGAAAAACTGTTTTTT
15	few	TRBV7-2	TRBJ1-5	.	CASSSTAYSNQPQHF	TGTGCCAGCAGCTCGACAGCTTATAGCAATCAGCCCCAGCATTTT
16	.	TRBV4-3	TRBJ2-2	.	CASSQDVDGSTGELFF	TGCGCCAGCAGCCAAGATGTGGACGGTTCCACCGGGGAGCTGTTTTTT
13	.	TRBV7-2	TRBJ2-7	.	CASRNSGRNEQYF	TGTGCCAGCAGAAACTCCGGTCGGAACGAGCAGTACTTC
14	.	TRBV4-3	TRBJ1-1	.	CASSQDRQNTEAFF	TGCGCCAGCAGCCAAGACAGACAGAACACTGAAGCTTTCTTT
18	.	TRBV7-9	TRBJ1-3	.	CASSLLQGLLSSGNTIYF	TGTGCCAGCAGCTTACTTCAGGGACTGTTGAGCTCTGGAAACACCATATATTTT
12	.	TRBV6-5	TRBJ1-2	TRBD1	CASSKDRARYTF	TGTGCCAGCAGCAAAGACAGGGCTCGCTACACCTTC
16	.	TRBV4-3	TRBJ2-7	.	CASSQEHGPSSYEQYF	TGCGCCAGCAGCCAAGAACACGGGCCGAGCTCCTACGAGCAGTACTTC
12	.	TRBV5-1	TRBJ2-1	.	CASSLESHEQFF	TGCGCCAGCAGCTTGGAGAGCCATGAGCAGTTCTTC
12	once	TRBV2	TRBJ2-3	.	CASSAGAGTQYF	TGTGCCAGCAGTGCGGGGGCCGGTACGCAGTATTTT